One sample yielded the 26 T cell receptor beta chains listed below, sequenced in a study of blood T cells in healthy people across ages. Through a sample-barcoded 5' primer and a J-beta primer mix, a second PCR was run for 7 to 11 cycles. Each CDR3 protein gets one entry after TCRdb re-called the 5' RACE reads with MiXCR. The sample lists hundreds of thousands of distinct CDR3 sequences, around half occurring once. Material for sequencing was blood. The receptors come from an elderly man in good health.

About this clonotype: A read error may explain this, as a much larger clone is one base away. J is TRBJ2-4 and V is TRBV6-1; 7 bases map to TRBD2. Looked up from germline, CDR1 is MNHNS and CDR2 is SASEGT. V trimming: 7 bases; J trimming: 13 bases; junction bases outside the gene matches: 28. The CDR3 is 18 amino acids. CDR3 protein: CASKSGTTKLSSYNEQYF. The CDR3 DNA reads TGTGCCAGCAAGTCCGGGACTACAAAGCTGAGCTCCTACAATGAGCAGTACTTC.

The sample holds a few counts of this clonotype. The V and J genes are TRBV12-3 or TRBV12-4 and TRBJ2-3; no definite D call. Trimming cost V 7 bases and J 5 bases, with 7 bases left between them. The CDR3 is made up of 11 amino acids. This CDR3 reads CASTNQDTQYF. CDR3 nucleotide sequence: TGTGCCAGCACCAATCAAGATACGCAGTATTTT.

The V gene is TRBV28, the J gene TRBJ1-3; D is perhaps TRBD1 (5 bases). V lost 3 bases to trimming and J lost 4 bases, with 7 bases between them. CDR1 is MDHEN, CDR2 SYDVKM, per germline. This CDR3 is built from 13 residues. Written as DNA, the CDR3 is TGTGCCAGCAGTTTGGGACCGGGAAACACCATATATTTT. Protein sequence: CASSLGPGNTIYF.

This clonotype was counted between two and nine times. The chain uses TRBV28 and TRBJ2-7; TRBD1 aligns across 9 bases. CDR1 and CDR2 (germline): MDHEN, SYDVKM. The CDR3 is made up of 15 amino acids. After removal of 7 bases from V and 4 bases from J, the junction contained 11 bases not matched to a gene. DNA of the CDR3: TGTGCCAGCACCAAGACATGGACAGGGGCGTACGAGCAGTACTTC. This codes for CASTKTWTGAYEQYF.

In the case of this clonotype: One junction end does not reproduce the germline sequence, and a read error may be involved. J is TRBJ2-1 and V is TRBV7-2; a weak D match, TRBD2 (6 bases). Germline CDR1 is SGHTA and CDR2 is FQGNSA. The CDR3 spans 16 residues. CDR3 protein: CAGSLVAGSSYNEQFF. Written as DNA, the CDR3 is TGTGCCGGCAGCTTAGTGGCGGGATCCTCCTACAATGAGCAGTTCTTC.

The V and J genes are TRBV12-3 or TRBV12-4 and TRBJ1-1; the D gene is possibly TRBD1 (6 bases). The V and J ends lost 6 bases and 0 bases respectively, with 20 bases between them. The CDR3 is made up of 17 amino acids. CDR3 amino acids: CASRDFTGGLMNTEAFF. CDR3 nucleotide sequence: TGTGCCAGCAGGGACTTTACGGGGGGGCTCATGAACACTGAAGCTTTCTTT.

This clonotype turned up a few times. The chain has TRBV11-3 and TRBJ2-3; tentative D call: TRBD1 (5 bases). V was shortened by 4 bases and J by 2 bases, with 13 bases between the two germline ends. This CDR3 region has 15 residues. Germline assignment: CDR1 SGHNT and CDR2 YENEEA. CDR3 sequence (DNA): TGTGCCAGCAGCTCAATCAGGGAATACACAGATACGCAGTATTTT. Protein product: CASSSIREYTDTQYF.

This clonotype occurred a few times. J is TRBJ2-1 and V is TRBV7-2, with 14 bases identical to TRBD2. This CDR3 has 16 amino acids. Germline CDR1 is SGHTA and CDR2 is FQGNSA. V was pared by 5 bases and J by 10 bases, with 10 bases of the junction left unmatched. The CDR3 nucleotides read TGTGCCAGCAGCCCTGGACTAGCGGGAGGCAAGATAGAGCAGTTCTTC. Protein sequence: CASSPGLAGGKIEQFF.

In its sample, this clonotype was seen once. The chain carries TRBV11-2 and TRBJ2-7; 13 bases line up with TRBD2. The DNA matches TRBJ2-5 better at its end, which makes the J call doubtful. Germline V gene sequence: CDR1 SGHAT, CDR2 FQNNGV. This CDR3 has 16 residues. This CDR3 is CASSLQLAGGRETQYF. CDR3 in DNA: TGTGCCAGCAGCTTACAACTAGCGGGAGGGCGGGAGACCCAGTACTTC.

The chain joins TRBV15 to TRBJ2-1; 8 bases map to TRBD2. The CDR3 consists of 17 residues. V lost 0 bases, J lost 6 bases, and 10 bases stayed unmatched. The germline V gene encodes CDR1 LNHNV and CDR2 YYDKDF (reference sequence). DNA of the CDR3: TGTGCCACCAGCAGAGATCGACGAGCGGGGGCTGGCAATGAGCAGTTCTTC. It codes for CATSRDRRAGAGNEQFF.

On this clonotype itself: One end of the junction is discordant with germline, which a read error may explain. The genes are TRBV28 and TRBJ2-3, with TRBD1 as a possible D gene (6 bases). Germline V gene sequence: CDR1 MDHEN, CDR2 SYDVKM. This CDR3 contains 16 residues. CDR3 nucleotides: TGTGCCAGCAGTGGGGGACCAGGGGATGTCACAGGTACGCAGTATTTT. It codes for CASSGGPGDVTGTQYF.

This chain links TRBV5-1 with TRBJ2-5; 11 bases agree with TRBD2. There are 15 residues in the CDR3. V lost 4 bases to trimming and J lost 11 bases; unmatched junction nucleotides: 13. Germline CDR1 is SGHRS and CDR2 is YFSETQ. CDR3 in DNA: TGCGCCAGCAGCCCCGGGACTAGCGGCGAGTTAAAGCAGTACTTC. Its protein product is CASSPGTSGELKQYF.

This sequence joins TRBV4-2 and TRBJ1-5, with no clear D. CDR3 length: 13 amino acids. Trimming took off 4 bases at V and 0 bases at J, with 4 bases between the two ends. CDR1 LGHNA and CDR2 YNFKEQ come from the germline V gene. The CDR3 DNA reads TGTGCCAGCAGCCGACATAGCAATCAGCCCCAGCATTTT. Residues: CASSRHSNQPQHF.

The V and J genes are TRBV7-2 and TRBJ2-7; 8 nucleotides match TRBD1. Germline-derived CDR1 and CDR2 are SGHTA and FQGNSA. Trimming took 5 bases from V and 2 from J; bases not matched to a gene: 5. The CDR3 spans 14 residues. This chain's CDR3 is CASSRVQGAYEQYF. The CDR3 DNA is TGTGCCAGCAGCAGAGTACAGGGGGCCTACGAGCAGTACTTC.

The chain uses TRBV20-1 and TRBJ1-4; 7 nucleotides match TRBD1. The V gene end was trimmed by 6 bases and the J gene end by 8 bases; junction bases not matched to a gene: 6. CDR1 and CDR2 from the germline V gene are DFQATT and SNEGSKA (reference sequence). The CDR3 has 12 residues. CDR3 sequence reads: CSANRGNEKLFF. The CDR3 DNA reads as TGCAGTGCGAACAGGGGAAACGAAAAACTGTTTTTT.

Note on this clonotype: The junction does not match germline at one end; this may be a read error. The chain recombines TRBV6-5 with TRBJ2-1; 15 bases fit TRBD2. Germline V gene lookup returns CDR1 MNHEY and CDR2 SVGAGI. CDR3 size: 16 residues. The CDR3 protein is CASSLGLAGGYTEQFF. The CDR3 bases are TGTGCCAGCAGTTTGGGACTAGCGGGAGGTTACACTGAGCAGTTCTTC.

The gene calls are TRBV7-3 and TRBJ2-3, with a tentative D call TRBD2 (6 bases). Germline V gives CDR1 SGHTA, CDR2 FQGTGA. V was pared by 5 bases and J by 2 bases, with 20 bases between. This CDR3 contains 17 residues. The CDR3 region has the DNA TGTGCCAGCAGCCCTAATCCCATAGGAGGGGCCACAGATACGCAGTATTTT. Translating gives CASSPNPIGGATDTQYF. The whole variable domain, remainder taken from reference TRBV7-3 and TRBJ2-3, is GAGVSQTPSNKVTEKGKYVELRCDPISGHTALYWYRQSLGQGPEFLIYFQGTGAADDSGLPNDRFFAVRPEGSVSTLKIQRTERGDSAVYLCASSPNPIGGATDTQYFGPGTRLTVL.

The rearrangement uses TRBV4-1 and TRBJ2-4; no clear D gene. The J call could be wrong; TRBJ2-7 is a better fit for the DNA end. Germline loops: CDR1 MGHRA, CDR2 YSYEKL. The CDR3 is 14 amino acids. CDR3 protein: CASSPTEAAYEQYF. CDR3 in DNA: TGCGCCAGCAGCCCTACAGAGGCGGCCTACGAGCAGTACTTC.

This clonotype has just a few counts. The chain joins TRBV28 to TRBJ2-7, with a possible D match to TRBD2 (5 bases). The CDR3 sequence is 12 residues long. Germline V lookup: CDR1 MDHEN, CDR2 SYDVKM. Trimming shortened V by 8 bases and J by 2 bases, and 10 bases separated the two germline ends. In DNA, the CDR3 is TGTGCCAGCTTTGAGGGCCCCTACGAGCAGTACTTC. This sequence encodes CASFEGPYEQYF.

V gene TRBV7-9 combines with J gene TRBJ2-7, with 8 bases matching TRBD2. Germline assignment: CDR1 SEHNR and CDR2 FQNEAQ (reference sequence). The CDR3 is 15 residues long. J gave up 1 base and V 2 bases, and 4 bases lay outside the gene matches. The CDR3 is CASSLTGTRSYEQYF. The CDR3 bases are TGTGCCAGCAGCTTAACCGGGACTAGATCCTACGAGCAGTACTTC.

This chain uses TRBV29-1 with TRBJ1-1, with 12 bases fitting TRBD1. Germline V lookup: CDR1 SQVTM, CDR2 ANQGSEA. The ends lost 4 bases at V and 5 bases at J; junction bases unmatched: 8. The length of the CDR3 is 15 residues. The chain's CDR3 is CSVVIGTGGGTEAFF. CDR3 DNA: TGCAGCGTTGTGATAGGGACAGGGGGCGGAACTGAAGCTTTCTTT.

A word on this clonotype: The conserved phenylalanine or tryptophan normally closing the CDR3 is absent here, so this likely arose from a read error. This chain connects TRBV28 to TRBJ2-7; 8 bases map to TRBD1. CDR3 length: 14 residues. Trimming removed 5 bases from V and 3 bases from J; junction bases left unmatched: 6. In germline, CDR1 is MDHEN, CDR2 SYDVKM. CDR3 sequence (DNA): TGTGCCAGCAGTATCCGACAGGGGCTCTACGAGCAGTACCTC. Translated: CASSIRQGLYEQYL.

This clonotype occurred a few times. The V and J genes are TRBV25-1 and TRBJ2-3; D ambiguous. Trimming cost V 2 bases and J 4 bases, with 10 bases left between them. There are 14 residues in the CDR3. Per germline, CDR1 MGHDK and CDR2 SYGVNS. CDR3 sequence: CASSEILVADTQYF. CDR3 in DNA: TGTGCCAGCAGTGAAATCCTAGTCGCAGATACGCAGTATTTT.

A remark on this clonotype: A much larger clone lies one base from this, so it may be a read error. The rearrangement joins TRBV28 to TRBJ2-4; D not resolved. The DNA matches TRBJ2-7 better at its end, which makes the J call doubtful. The germline gives CDR1 MDHEN, CDR2 SYDVKM. The CDR3 is 13 residues long. For the CDR3, the DNA is TGTGCCAGCTTCGACCGCAGAAATGGCGAGCAGTACTTC. Protein sequence: CASFDRRNGEQYF.

J is TRBJ2-7 and V is TRBV20-1, with 9 bases lining up with TRBD1. Per germline, CDR1 DFQATT and CDR2 SNEGSKA (reference sequence). The junction had 8 bases not matched to a gene; V was cut back by 5 bases and J by 3 bases. This CDR3 contains 14 residues. CDR3 bases: TGCAGTGCTGCCGGGACAGGGCGATTCTACGAGCAGTACTTC. This gives the protein CSAAGTGRFYEQYF.

The rearrangement links TRBV4-2 to TRBJ2-5, with 7 bases that match TRBD2. Germline lookup yields CDR1 LGHNA and CDR2 YNFKEQ. Germline trimming cut 0 bases from V and 1 base from J; bases unmatched to any gene: 5. CDR3 length: 16 amino acids. The CDR3 spells CASSQEVAGLQETQYF. The CDR3 DNA reads TGTGCCAGCAGCCAAGAAGTAGCGGGTCTCCAAGAGACCCAGTACTTC.